The clone carrying this TCR beta chain was counted many times. The V end lost 1 base, the J end lost 0 bases, and 6 bases lay between the germline ends. This CDR3 has 14 residues. CDR1 is MGHRA, CDR2 YSYEKL, per germline. On two occasions, one at each of two time points, approximately 5.6 milliliters of peripheral blood were drawn. The sample originates from a study of prognosis after radiotherapy for stage I lung cancer. Multiplex PCR in two rounds served to amplify TCR beta CDR3 from genomic DNA. First-round PCR used primers specific to each TRBV and TRBJ gene. PCR's second round employed universal primers. TCRdb re-analysed the multiplex PCR reads in MiXCR, keeping a single row per CDR3 protein. Of more than 15,000 distinct CDR3 sequences listed, approximately 15% are singletons.

V and J are TRBV4-1 and TRBJ2-5, with D perhaps TRBD1 (5 bases). The specimen comprised PBMCs, sampled before or after stereotactic body radiation therapy (not recorded which). This TCR derives from a donor aged 50 or older with non-small cell lung cancer. The CDR3 DNA reads as TGCGCCAGCAGCCAAGTGACAGACCAAGAGACCCAGTACTTC. It yields the protein CASSQVTDQETQYF.